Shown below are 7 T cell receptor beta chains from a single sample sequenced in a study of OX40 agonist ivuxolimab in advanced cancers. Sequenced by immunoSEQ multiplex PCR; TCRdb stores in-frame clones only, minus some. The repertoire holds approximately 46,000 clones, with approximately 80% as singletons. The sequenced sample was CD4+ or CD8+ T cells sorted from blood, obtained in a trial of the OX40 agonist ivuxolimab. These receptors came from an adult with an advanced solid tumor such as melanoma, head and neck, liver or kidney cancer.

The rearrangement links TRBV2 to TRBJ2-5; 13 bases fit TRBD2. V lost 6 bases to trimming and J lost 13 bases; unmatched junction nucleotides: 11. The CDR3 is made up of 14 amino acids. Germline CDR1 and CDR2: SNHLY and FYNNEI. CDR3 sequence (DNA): TGTGCCAGCAGAAACTCGGGACTAGCGGGGCCGGCGTACTTC. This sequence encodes CASRNSGLAGPAYF.

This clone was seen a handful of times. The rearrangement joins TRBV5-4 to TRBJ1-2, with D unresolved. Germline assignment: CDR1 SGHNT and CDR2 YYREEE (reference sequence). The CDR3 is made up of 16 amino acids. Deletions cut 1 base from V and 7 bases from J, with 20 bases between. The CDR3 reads CASSLKARIMEGGYTF. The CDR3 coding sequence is TGTGCCAGCAGCTTGAAAGCCAGGATTATGGAGGGTGGCTACACCTTC.

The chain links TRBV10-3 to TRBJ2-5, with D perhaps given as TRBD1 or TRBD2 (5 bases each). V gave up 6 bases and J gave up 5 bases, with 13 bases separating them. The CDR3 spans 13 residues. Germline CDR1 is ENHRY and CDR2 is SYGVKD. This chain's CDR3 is CAIRGTARETQYF. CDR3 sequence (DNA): TGTGCCATCAGGGGGACCGCTCGGGAGACCCAGTACTTC.

CDR3 sequence reads: CASSLANFIGSYEQYF. The CDR3 region has the DNA TGCGCCAGCAGCTTGGCCAATTTCATAGGGTCCTACGAGCAGTACTTC. V is TRBV5-1 and J is TRBJ2-7; D remains ambiguous. This CDR3 has 16 amino acids. Trimming took 0 bases from V and 1 from J, leaving 14 bases between them. In germline, CDR1 is SGHRS, CDR2 YFSETQ.

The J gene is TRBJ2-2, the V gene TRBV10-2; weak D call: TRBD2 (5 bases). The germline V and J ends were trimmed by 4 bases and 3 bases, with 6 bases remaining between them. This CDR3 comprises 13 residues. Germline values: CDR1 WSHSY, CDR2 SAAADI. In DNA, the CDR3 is TGCGCCAGCAGTGGAGGGCACACCGGGGAGCTGTTTTTT. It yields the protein CASSGGHTGELFF.

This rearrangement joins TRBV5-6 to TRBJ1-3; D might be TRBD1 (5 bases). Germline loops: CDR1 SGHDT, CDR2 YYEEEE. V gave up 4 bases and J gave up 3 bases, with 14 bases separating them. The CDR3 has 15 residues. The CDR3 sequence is CASSRTGRGGNTIYF. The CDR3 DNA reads TGTGCCAGCAGCCGCACCGGGAGGGGTGGAAACACCATATATTTT.

CDR3 protein: CASSPEITGSGANVLTF. CDR3 DNA sequence: TGTGCCAGCAGCCCAGAGATCACTGGTTCTGGGGCCAACGTCCTGACTTTC. The chain recombines TRBV9 with TRBJ2-6, with D unclear. Between the trimmed V and J ends, which lost 4 bases and 1 base, there was a span of 15 bases. This CDR3 contains 17 residues. The germline gives CDR1 SGDLS, CDR2 YYNGEE.